This T cell receptor beta chain was sequenced in a study of T cell responses to AZD1222 COVID-19 vaccine. Per germline, CDR1 WSHSY and CDR2 SAAADI. The CDR3 totals 14 residues. V was shortened by 7 bases and J by 4 bases, with 16 bases between the two germline ends. Profiling relied on immunoSEQ multiplex PCR, and the TCRdb table lists in-frame clones only, not all of them. This table holds more than 95,000 clones, about nine tenths found once. The material was peripheral blood, obtained on day 0 of AZD1222 vaccination. The clonotype was recovered from an adult in good health. V gene TRBV10-2 combines with J gene TRBJ1-1, with TRBD1 as a possible D gene (6 bases). The CDR3 coding sequence is TGCGCCAGCAAACTAAACAGGGATAGCACTGAAGCTTTCTTT. It specifies CASKLNRDSTEAFF.